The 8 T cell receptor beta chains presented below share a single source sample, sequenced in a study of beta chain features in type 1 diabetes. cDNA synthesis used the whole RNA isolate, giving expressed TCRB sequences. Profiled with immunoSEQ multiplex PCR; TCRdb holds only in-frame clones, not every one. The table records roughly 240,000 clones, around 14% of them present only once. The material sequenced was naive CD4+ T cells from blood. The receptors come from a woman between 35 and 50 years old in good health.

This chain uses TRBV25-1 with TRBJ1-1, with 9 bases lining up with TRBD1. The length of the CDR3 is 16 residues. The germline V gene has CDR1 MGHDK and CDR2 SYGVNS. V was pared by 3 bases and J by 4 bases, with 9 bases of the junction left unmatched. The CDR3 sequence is CASSEAGTGRATEAFF. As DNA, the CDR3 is TGTGCCAGCAGTGAGGCCGGGACAGGGCGGGCCACTGAAGCTTTCTTT.

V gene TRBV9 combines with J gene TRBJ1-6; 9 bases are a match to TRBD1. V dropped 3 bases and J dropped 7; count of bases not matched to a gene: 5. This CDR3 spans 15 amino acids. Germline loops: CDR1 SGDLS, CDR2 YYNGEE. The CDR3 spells CASSAGTGYNSPLHF. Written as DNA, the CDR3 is TGTGCCAGCAGCGCCGGGACAGGGTACAATTCACCCCTCCACTTT.

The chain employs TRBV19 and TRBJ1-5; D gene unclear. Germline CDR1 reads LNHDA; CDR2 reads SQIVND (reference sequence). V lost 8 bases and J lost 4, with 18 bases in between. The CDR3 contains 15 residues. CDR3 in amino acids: CASGYSLTTNQPQHF. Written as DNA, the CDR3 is TGTGCCAGTGGATACAGCTTGACCACTAATCAGCCCCAGCATTTT.

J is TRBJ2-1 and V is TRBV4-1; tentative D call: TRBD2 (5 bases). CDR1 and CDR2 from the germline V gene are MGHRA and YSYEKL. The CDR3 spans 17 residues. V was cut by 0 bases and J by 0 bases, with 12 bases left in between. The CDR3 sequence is CASSQDLRVSSYNEQFF. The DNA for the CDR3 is TGCGCCAGCAGCCAAGATCTGAGGGTTAGCTCCTACAATGAGCAGTTCTTC.

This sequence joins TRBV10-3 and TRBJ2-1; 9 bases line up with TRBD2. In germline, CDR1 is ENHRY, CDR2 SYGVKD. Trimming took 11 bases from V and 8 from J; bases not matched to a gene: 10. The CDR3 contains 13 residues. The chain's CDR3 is CAQGGSGGDEQFF. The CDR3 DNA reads TGTGCCCAGGGGGGTAGCGGGGGTGATGAGCAGTTCTTC.

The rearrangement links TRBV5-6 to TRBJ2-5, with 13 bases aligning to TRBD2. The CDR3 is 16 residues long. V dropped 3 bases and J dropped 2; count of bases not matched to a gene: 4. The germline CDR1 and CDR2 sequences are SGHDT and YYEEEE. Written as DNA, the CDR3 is TGTGCCAGCAGCTCCCTACTAGCGGGGGGGCAAGAGACCCAGTACTTC. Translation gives CASSSLLAGGQETQYF.

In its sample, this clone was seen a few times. CDR3 loop: CSVLAGAPGYTF. The CDR3 DNA follows: TGCAGCGTCCTGGCAGGGGCCCCTGGCTACACCTTC. The gene calls are TRBV29-1 and TRBJ1-2; a weak D match, TRBD1 (6 bases). Germline V gene data show CDR1 as SQVTM and CDR2 as ANQGSEA. V was clipped by 6 bases and J by 7 bases, with 15 bases between them. The CDR3 loop spans 12 amino acids.

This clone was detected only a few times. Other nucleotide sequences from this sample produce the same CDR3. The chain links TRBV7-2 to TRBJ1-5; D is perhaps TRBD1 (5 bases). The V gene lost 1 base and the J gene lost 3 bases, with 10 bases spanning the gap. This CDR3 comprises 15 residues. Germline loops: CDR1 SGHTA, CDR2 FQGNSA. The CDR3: CASSLDGGANQPQHF. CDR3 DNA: TGTGCCAGCAGCTTAGATGGAGGGGCCAATCAGCCCCAGCATTTT. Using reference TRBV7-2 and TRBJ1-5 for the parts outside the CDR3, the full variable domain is GAGVSQSPSNKVTEKGKDVELRCDPISGHTALYWYRQSLGQGLEFLIYFQGNSAPDKSGLPSDRFSAERTGGSVSTLTIQRTQQEDSAVYLCASSLDGGANQPQHFGDGTRLSIL.